This T cell receptor (beta chain) was recorded in a study of blood T cell repertoires in COVID-19. About the study: Acute and convalescent COVID-19 samples came from the United States, Italy and Spain. PBMCs, B-cell-depleted T cells, or T cells were the source of the cDNA or gDNA that made up the material.

Source study methods: Amplifying reference gene primers gave estimates of nucleated cell counts. Data came from immunoSEQ multiplex PCR; TCRdb stores just in-frame clones and leaves some out. D and trimming were read from the DNA, whereas the V and J calls and clone size are those reported in that table. Seen here are about 97,000 clones, just under 90% observed once, and the top ten hold 15%. The clonotype comes from a human donor in a cohort sampled during active COVID-19. The sequenced sample consisted of peripheral blood.

DNA for the CDR3: TGTGCCAGCAGCTTAGATGGACAGGGCGATCAGCCCCAGCATTTT. Translation gives CASSLDGQGDQPQHF. This chain connects TRBV11-2 to TRBJ1-5; 8 bases are shared with TRBD1. Germline CDR1 and CDR2: SGHAT and FQNNGV. The CDR3 is made up of 15 amino acids. J was trimmed by 5 bases and V by 0 bases; bases with no gene match: 3.